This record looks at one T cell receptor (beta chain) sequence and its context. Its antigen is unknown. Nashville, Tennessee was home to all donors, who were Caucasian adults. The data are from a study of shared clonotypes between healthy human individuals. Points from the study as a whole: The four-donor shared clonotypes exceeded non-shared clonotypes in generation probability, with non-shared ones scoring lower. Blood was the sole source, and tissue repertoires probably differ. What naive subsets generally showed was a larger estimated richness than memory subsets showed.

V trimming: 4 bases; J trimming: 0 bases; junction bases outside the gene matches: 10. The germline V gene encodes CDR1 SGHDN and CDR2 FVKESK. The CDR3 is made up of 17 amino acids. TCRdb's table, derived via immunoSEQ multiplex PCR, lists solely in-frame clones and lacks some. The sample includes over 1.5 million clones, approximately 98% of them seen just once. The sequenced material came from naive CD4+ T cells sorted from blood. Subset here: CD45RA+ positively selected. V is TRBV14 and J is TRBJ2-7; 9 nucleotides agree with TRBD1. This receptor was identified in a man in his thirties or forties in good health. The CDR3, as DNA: TGTGCCAGCAGCCTCTCCCGGGACAGGGTGAACTCCTACGAGCAGTACTTC. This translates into CASSLSRDRVNSYEQYF.